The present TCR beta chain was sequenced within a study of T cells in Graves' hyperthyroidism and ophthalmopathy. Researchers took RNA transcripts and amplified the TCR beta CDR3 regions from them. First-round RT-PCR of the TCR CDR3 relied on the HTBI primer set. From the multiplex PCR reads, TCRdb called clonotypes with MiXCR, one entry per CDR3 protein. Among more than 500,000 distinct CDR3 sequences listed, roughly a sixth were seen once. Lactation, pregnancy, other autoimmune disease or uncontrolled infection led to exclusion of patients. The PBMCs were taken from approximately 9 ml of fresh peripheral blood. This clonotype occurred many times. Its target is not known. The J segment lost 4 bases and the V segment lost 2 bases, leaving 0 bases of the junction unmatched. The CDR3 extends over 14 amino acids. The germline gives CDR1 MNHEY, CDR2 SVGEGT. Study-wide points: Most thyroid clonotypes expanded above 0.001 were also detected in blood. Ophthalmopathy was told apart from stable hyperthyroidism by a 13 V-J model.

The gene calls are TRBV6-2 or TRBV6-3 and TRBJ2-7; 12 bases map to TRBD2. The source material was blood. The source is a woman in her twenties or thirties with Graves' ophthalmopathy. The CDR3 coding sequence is TGTGCCAGCAGTTACGGACTAGCGGGATACGAGCAGTACTTC. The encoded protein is CASSYGLAGYEQYF.